This T cell receptor (beta chain) was profiled in a study of T-cell reconstitution after alpha-beta-depleted transplantation in children (dated by TCRdb to about 2016). About the study as a whole: Using TCR repertoire profiling, the study followed T-cell immune reconstitution in a quantitative way in children after TCRalphabeta/CD19-depleted allogeneic hematopoietic cell transplantation.

The library was built by means of PCR. Sequencing relied on an Illumina HiSeq 2500. TCR libraries were prepared with molecular barcoding, using unique molecular identifiers to normalize TCRbeta repertoire quantification. TCRdb reworked the public reads: Q25 trimming with fastp, MiXCR clone assembly, productive beta chains retained. Every distinct CDR3 protein forms one entry, paired with its most common genes and DNA. The sample table records about 510,000 distinct CDR3 sequences; roughly an eighth of these occur just once. Together, the top ten hold roughly 15% of the sample. This clonotype was counted a few times. It lacks a known antigen. Qualities for individual bases were not recorded, and no much larger clone is one base off. The V end loses 0 bases and the J end loses 3 bases, and a stretch of 4 bases separates them. Taken from cysteine to phenylalanine, the CDR3 has 13 residues. Just the 39-base CDR3 DNA is kept, in frame starting at base 1. From the germline V gene (reference sequence), CDR1 is LNHNV and CDR2 is YYDKDF.

The treatment or condition label corresponds to: allogeneic hematopoietic cell transplantation with graft depleted of TCRalphabeta T cells and CD19 B cells. The transplant recipients were children given TCRalphabeta/CD19-depleted allogeneic hematopoietic cell grafts. Summary of the overall study and its limitations: In some patients, the high TCRbeta diversity seen at day 60 was put down to recipient T cells and intrathymic progenitors that had survived conditioning. Hyperexpanded clone frequencies declined over subsequent months; after one year, T-cell counts and TCRbeta diversity were mostly attributed to newly produced T cells. The apparently early alphabetaT-cell count recovery about two months after transplant was reportedly dependent on only several hundred rapidly expanded clones derived from non-depleted graft cells.

The sample here was PBMCs, mostly from graft donor cells, taken 180 days after TCRalphabeta/CD19-depleted stem cell transplant. This chain is built from TRBV15 and TRBJ2-3, with the D gene not clear enough to name. The clonotype was recovered from a female patient aged 2 to 10 who had a stem cell transplant for aplastic anemia, so the T cells may come from the graft donor. The CDR3 here reads CATSRDFTDTQYF. In nucleotides, the sequence is TGTGCCACCAGCAGAGATTTTACAGATACGCAGTATTTT. With the rest looked up from the reference TRBV15 and TRBJ2-3 genes rather than sequenced, the full variable domain is DAMVIQNPRYQVTQFGKPVTLSCSQTLNHNVMYWYQQKSSQAPKLLFHYYDKDFNNEADTPDNFQSRRPNTSFCFLDIRSPGLGDTAMYLCATSRDFTDTQYFGPGTRLTVL.